This T cell receptor (beta chain) was observed in a study of T-cell reconstitution after alpha-beta-depleted transplantation in children. General study results and limits: Alpha-beta T cells about two months after transplant reportedly derived from several hundred expanded graft clones. Once a year had passed after transplant, T-cell counts and diversity came mostly from newly produced T cells. From surviving recipient T cells and thymic progenitors came the high day-60 TCRbeta diversity observed in some patients.

Preparation of the TCRbeta library was carried out with unique molecular identifiers. TCRdb ran MiXCR on the PCR reads and lists one entry per CDR3 protein. The table includes roughly 570,000 distinct CDR3 sequences, around 27% detected once. Concerning this clonotype: The antigen is not known.

V was clipped by 5 bases and J by 0 bases, with 19 bases between them. The CDR3 is 17 residues long. This sequence joins TRBV12-3 or TRBV12-4 and TRBJ2-5; a weak D match, TRBD1 (5 bases). The sequences come from PBMCs, collected before TCRalphabeta/CD19-depleted stem cell transplant. The source is a boy in the first two years of life with Wiskott-Aldrich syndrome, due to receive a stem cell transplant. CDR3 sequence: CASSLRRVRAYQETQYF. The CDR3 nucleotides read TGTGCCAGCAGTCTTAGACGCGTCAGGGCGTACCAAGAGACCCAGTACTTC.